A selection of T cell receptor beta chains follows, all from one sample in a study of OX40 agonist ivuxolimab in advanced cancers. Repertoires were generated with immunoSEQ multiplex PCR, while TCRdb's copy carries only in-frame clones and drops some. The sample carries 65,000 to 80,000 clones, 65% to 90% recorded once. The sequenced sample was CD4+ or CD8+ T cells sorted from blood, obtained in a trial of the OX40 agonist ivuxolimab. These TCRs come from an adult with an advanced solid tumor such as melanoma, head and neck, liver or kidney cancer. Both conserved end residues are part of each CDR3. Fields, in order: D gene, clone size, V gene, J gene, CDR3 DNA, CDR3 protein. D genes are given only for firm matches. Clone size is not always given. Where it is, it says once, few, many or a class for expanded clones.

d_gene: TRBD2
abundance: -
v_gene: TRBV6-1
j_gene: TRBJ2-2
CDR3nt: TGTGCCAGCAGTGCCGGACTAGCGGGGGGGCGGACCGGGGAGCTGTTTTTT
CDR3aa: CASSAGLAGGRTGELFF

d_gene: TRBD1
abundance: -
v_gene: TRBV19
j_gene: TRBJ1-2
CDR3nt: TGTGCCAGTAGTAGGCCGGGACAGGTGACGAATGGCTACACCTTC
CDR3aa: CASSRPGQVTNGYTF

d_gene: -
abundance: -
v_gene: TRBV4-3
j_gene: TRBJ2-2
CDR3nt: TGCGCCAGCAGCCGAGCGACTAAGAACACCGGGGAGCTGTTTTTT
CDR3aa: CASSRATKNTGELFF

d_gene: -
abundance: once
v_gene: TRBV6-5
j_gene: TRBJ2-5
CDR3nt: TGTGCCAGCAGTAAGGGTCTCCAAGAGACCCAGTACTTC
CDR3aa: CASSKGLQETQYF

d_gene: TRBD2
abundance: -
v_gene: TRBV7-3
j_gene: TRBJ2-1
CDR3nt: TGTGCCAGCAGCTTATACGGGGGGTCCTACAATGAGCAGTTCTTC
CDR3aa: CASSLYGGSYNEQFF

d_gene: -
abundance: -
v_gene: TRBV2
j_gene: TRBJ2-2
CDR3nt: TGTGCCAGCAAGGGCCTTAACACCGGGGAGCTGTTTTTT
CDR3aa: CASKGLNTGELFF

d_gene: TRBD2
abundance: -
v_gene: TRBV4-1
j_gene: TRBJ2-7
CDR3nt: TGCGCCAGCAGCCAAGACTTAAGCGGACTAGAGGCCTACGAGCAGTACTTC
CDR3aa: CASSQDLSGLEAYEQYF

d_gene: -
abundance: -
v_gene: TRBV6-6
j_gene: TRBJ2-7
CDR3nt: TGTGCCAGCTGGGGGGCAGCTTCCTACGAGCAGTACTTC
CDR3aa: CASWGAASYEQYF

d_gene: -
abundance: -
v_gene: TRBV28
j_gene: TRBJ1-4
CDR3nt: TGTGCCAGCAGTTTGGATGGTGGGGGCAATAAAAAACTGTTTTTT
CDR3aa: CASSLDGGGNKKLFF

d_gene: TRBD2
abundance: -
v_gene: TRBV11-2
j_gene: TRBJ2-7
CDR3nt: TGTGCCAGCAGCTCCACCCTAGCGGGTAAAGGCGAGCAGTACTTC
CDR3aa: CASSSTLAGKGEQYF

d_gene: -
abundance: -
v_gene: TRBV9
j_gene: TRBJ2-1
CDR3nt: TGTGCCAGCAGCGTAGGGAATCTGGAGCGTGAGCAGTTCTTC
CDR3aa: CASSVGNLEREQFF

d_gene: -
abundance: once
v_gene: TRBV7-9
j_gene: TRBJ2-6
CDR3nt: TGTGCCAGCAGCTTTTACAGGGATTCTGGGGCCAACGTCCTGACTTTC
CDR3aa: CASSFYRDSGANVLTF

d_gene: -
abundance: -
v_gene: TRBV29-1
j_gene: TRBJ1-2
CDR3nt: TGCAGCGCCGGACGGGATTATGGCTACACCTTC
CDR3aa: CSAGRDYGYTF

d_gene: -
abundance: -
v_gene: TRBV14
j_gene: TRBJ2-6
CDR3nt: TGTGCCAGCAGCCAAGAAAGGATGCTGGGGGCCAACGTCCTGACTTTC
CDR3aa: CASSQERMLGANVLTF

d_gene: -
abundance: -
v_gene: TRBV4-3
j_gene: TRBJ2-7
CDR3nt: TGCGCCAGCAGCCAAGAAGGGGCAGCCTCCGGGGAGCAGTACTTC
CDR3aa: CASSQEGAASGEQYF

d_gene: -
abundance: -
v_gene: TRBV18
j_gene: TRBJ1-2
CDR3nt: TGTGCCAGCTCAGTAGGAAGGCTGACCGATGGCTACACCTTC
CDR3aa: CASSVGRLTDGYTF

d_gene: -
abundance: -
v_gene: TRBV18
j_gene: TRBJ2-1
CDR3nt: TGTGCCAGCTCACCAGGGGTAGCTTTTAATGAGCAGTTCTTC
CDR3aa: CASSPGVAFNEQFF

d_gene: TRBD2
abundance: few
v_gene: TRBV29-1
j_gene: TRBJ2-3
CDR3nt: TGCAGCGTTGTATATCTTGCTAGCGGGAGGCGTAATACGCAGTATTTT
CDR3aa: CSVVYLASGRRNTQYF

d_gene: -
abundance: -
v_gene: TRBV27
j_gene: TRBJ1-2
CDR3nt: TGTGCCAGCAGTCATGGACCCTCAAGCCATGGCTACACCTTC
CDR3aa: CASSHGPSSHGYTF

d_gene: TRBD1
abundance: once
v_gene: TRBV4-3
j_gene: TRBJ1-1
CDR3nt: TGCGCCAGCAGCCACCTGACAGGGCAGGGCACTGAAGCTTTCTTT
CDR3aa: CASSHLTGQGTEAFF

d_gene: -
abundance: -
v_gene: TRBV18
j_gene: TRBJ1-5
CDR3nt: TGTGCCAGCTCCCAGGGCCAAGGGAATCAGCCCCAGCATTTT
CDR3aa: CASSQGQGNQPQHF

d_gene: TRBD2
abundance: -
v_gene: TRBV7-3
j_gene: TRBJ2-7
CDR3nt: TGTGCCAGCAGCTCGATCGGGGGTGCTATGGGACTAGCTTCCTACGAGCAGTACTTC
CDR3aa: CASSSIGGAMGLASYEQYF

d_gene: TRBD1
abundance: once
v_gene: TRBV27
j_gene: TRBJ2-1
CDR3nt: TGTGCCAGCAGCCTGACGCGACAGGGTCTCAATGAGCAGTTCTTC
CDR3aa: CASSLTRQGLNEQFF

d_gene: -
abundance: -
v_gene: TRBV7-2
j_gene: TRBJ2-1
CDR3nt: TGTGCCAGCAGCTTAAGGCCACAGGGTGGTGAGCAGTTCTTC
CDR3aa: CASSLRPQGGEQFF

d_gene: -
abundance: -
v_gene: TRBV7-3
j_gene: TRBJ2-5
CDR3nt: TGTGCCAGCAGCTTAACTATCTCGGAGACCCAGTACTTC
CDR3aa: CASSLTISETQYF

d_gene: -
abundance: once
v_gene: TRBV5-5
j_gene: TRBJ2-4
CDR3nt: TGTGCCAGCAGCAGAGGGACTGAGGTGGCCAAAAACATTCAGTACTTC
CDR3aa: CASSRGTEVAKNIQYF